Sequencing of this TCR beta chain was carried out in a study of T cell responses to AZD1222 COVID-19 vaccine. Study-level findings and limits: Targeting of unmutated variant regions was reportedly seen in nearly half of spike-specific TCRs. Donors, mostly white British, included more females; clonal diversity was possibly underestimated.

Some clones are missing from TCRdb's copy, which holds only in-frame ones; the method was immunoSEQ multiplex PCR. Here the sample spans tens of thousands of clones, about nine tenths being singletons. Concerning this clone: Its antigen remains unidentified.

The germline V gene has CDR1 LGHNA and CDR2 YNFKEQ. The V end was cut by 1 base, the J end by 3 bases, with 10 bases between. The CDR3 length is 14 residues. The TCR was taken from an adult in good health. Sequenced material: peripheral blood, taken on day 0 of MenACWY control vaccination. The genes are TRBV4-2 and TRBJ2-7, with a possible D match to TRBD2 (5 bases). The CDR3, as DNA: TGTGCCAGCAGCCAAGGGCTCGGACTCTACGAGCAGTACTTC. Its protein product is CASSQGLGLYEQYF.